A selection of T cell receptor beta chains follows, all from one sample in a study of CD8+ T cells in alopecia areata. The repertoire was sequenced with immunoSEQ multiplex PCR; TCRdb's copy has only in-frame clones and lacks some. The sample has more than 95,000 clones, about two fifths seen once; the top ten hold about 3.1%. The specimen was CD4+ T cells sorted from blood. These receptors were obtained from a human donor with alopecia areata. Each CDR3 is given with its conserved first and last residue. The order of the fields is D gene, clone size, J gene, V gene, CDR3 DNA, CDR3 protein. D genes are given only for firm matches. Some rows mark clone size as missing; the rest say once, few, many or name a class of expanded clone.

d_gene: TRBD1; abundance: few; j_gene: TRBJ2-7; v_gene: TRBV6-5; CDR3nt: TGTGCCAGCAGTCTGGACAGGTCGACCATCTACGAGCAGTACTTC; CDR3aa: CASSLDRSTIYEQYF
d_gene: .; abundance: few; j_gene: TRBJ2-1; v_gene: TRBV7-2; CDR3nt: TGTGCCAGCAGCCTCCGGTCTAGGTCCTACAATGAGCAGTTCTTC; CDR3aa: CASSLRSRSYNEQFF
d_gene: .; abundance: .; j_gene: TRBJ2-5; v_gene: TRBV5-1; CDR3nt: TGCGCCAGCAGTGAGGCAGAGACCCAGTACTTC; CDR3aa: CASSEAETQYF
d_gene: TRBD1; abundance: .; j_gene: TRBJ1-2; v_gene: TRBV29-1; CDR3nt: TGCAGCGTTGAAGGGGCAGGGGGAAACTATGGCTACACCTTC; CDR3aa: CSVEGAGGNYGYTF
d_gene: .; abundance: .; j_gene: TRBJ2-7; v_gene: TRBV4-2; CDR3nt: TGTGCCAGCAGCCAATCTGCGGCGGAGTTCTCGTACGAGCAGTACTTC; CDR3aa: CASSQSAAEFSYEQYF
d_gene: TRBD1; abundance: .; j_gene: TRBJ1-1; v_gene: TRBV29-1; CDR3nt: TGCAGCGTCGGGACAGGGAACACTGAAGCTTTCTTT; CDR3aa: CSVGTGNTEAFF
d_gene: .; abundance: .; j_gene: TRBJ2-3; v_gene: TRBV29-1; CDR3nt: TGCAGCGTTGCCCTCACAGGGACTAGCACAGATACGCAGTATTTT; CDR3aa: CSVALTGTSTDTQYF
d_gene: .; abundance: .; j_gene: TRBJ2-1; v_gene: TRBV27; CDR3nt: TGTGCCAGCAGCCCTGGCTGGGGCAATGAGCAGTTCTTC; CDR3aa: CASSPGWGNEQFF
d_gene: TRBD2; abundance: few; j_gene: TRBJ2-3; v_gene: TRBV7-3; CDR3nt: TGTGCCAGCAGCGGACTCGCGGGAGGGTCAGATACGCAGTATTTT; CDR3aa: CASSGLAGGSDTQYF
d_gene: .; abundance: .; j_gene: TRBJ1-2; v_gene: TRBV5-1; CDR3nt: TGCGCCAGCAGCTTGGTCCCAGACTATGGCTACACCTTC; CDR3aa: CASSLVPDYGYTF
d_gene: .; abundance: .; j_gene: TRBJ1-2; v_gene: TRBV18; CDR3nt: TGTGCCAGCTCACCACTTGAGGGGAGAGGCTACACCTTC; CDR3aa: CASSPLEGRGYTF
d_gene: .; abundance: few; j_gene: TRBJ2-7; v_gene: TRBV5-6; CDR3nt: TGTGCCAGCAGCTTCACAGCAACCTACGAGCAGTACTTC; CDR3aa: CASSFTATYEQYF
d_gene: TRBD2; abundance: few; j_gene: TRBJ2-3; v_gene: TRBV29-1; CDR3nt: TGCAGCGTTAAAGGGACTAGCGGGGGCACAGATACGCAGTATTTT; CDR3aa: CSVKGTSGGTDTQYF
d_gene: TRBD2; abundance: .; j_gene: TRBJ2-1; v_gene: TRBV9; CDR3nt: TGTGCCAGCAGCTCCCGGGGACGGGGTGGTAGCGGGAGTGTGTACAATGAGCAGTTCTTC; CDR3aa: CASSSRGRGGSGSVYNEQFF
d_gene: TRBD1; abundance: .; j_gene: TRBJ1-1; v_gene: TRBV29-1; CDR3nt: TGCAGCGTTTACGACAGGGCTGAAGCTTTCTTT; CDR3aa: CSVYDRAEAFF
d_gene: .; abundance: .; j_gene: TRBJ1-1; v_gene: TRBV7-2; CDR3nt: TGTGCCAGCAGCTTTACCCAGGGCAAATGGGACACTGAAGCTTTCTTT; CDR3aa: CASSFTQGKWDTEAFF
d_gene: TRBD1; abundance: .; j_gene: TRBJ2-5; v_gene: TRBV2; CDR3nt: TGTGCCAGCAGTTTGAATCGTGACAGGGTGGAGACCCAGTACTTC; CDR3aa: CASSLNRDRVETQYF
d_gene: TRBD2; abundance: few; j_gene: TRBJ2-7; v_gene: TRBV4-1; CDR3nt: TGCGCCAGCAGCCAGGAGGGGAGGGCGAGCGAGCAGTACTTC; CDR3aa: CASSQEGRASEQYF
d_gene: .; abundance: .; j_gene: TRBJ2-7; v_gene: TRBV30; CDR3nt: TGTGCCTGGAGTGATCTAGCCTACGAGCAGTACTTC; CDR3aa: CAWSDLAYEQYF
d_gene: TRBD1; abundance: .; j_gene: TRBJ1-2; v_gene: TRBV6-5; CDR3nt: TGTGCCAGCGGCCACGGACAGGGGCATGGCTACACCTTC; CDR3aa: CASGHGQGHGYTF
d_gene: .; abundance: few; j_gene: TRBJ1-2; v_gene: TRBV4-2; CDR3nt: TGTGCCAGCCATTCCTTTGATCGGAGGCGCGGAGGGGCGGCCGGCTACACCTTC; CDR3aa: CASHSFDRRRGGAAGYTF
d_gene: TRBD2; abundance: .; j_gene: TRBJ2-1; v_gene: TRBV7-9; CDR3nt: TGTGCCAGCATCGTCGCGACTAGCCGTTCCTACAATGAGCAGTTCTTC; CDR3aa: CASIVATSRSYNEQFF
d_gene: TRBD2; abundance: .; j_gene: TRBJ2-3; v_gene: TRBV7-2; CDR3nt: TGTGCCAGCAGCTTAGGACTAGCGGGACGAGATACGCAGTATTTT; CDR3aa: CASSLGLAGRDTQYF
d_gene: .; abundance: once; j_gene: TRBJ2-7; v_gene: TRBV30; CDR3nt: TGTGCCTGGAGTGCCCTATCCTACGAGCAGTACTTC; CDR3aa: CAWSALSYEQYF
d_gene: .; abundance: .; j_gene: TRBJ2-7; v_gene: TRBV5-1; CDR3nt: TGCGCCAGCAGCTTGGCCGGGAGCTCCTACGAGCAGTACTTC; CDR3aa: CASSLAGSSYEQYF
d_gene: .; abundance: .; j_gene: TRBJ2-1; v_gene: TRBV5-1; CDR3nt: TGCGCCAGCACCCCCGGGACGGAGGCTGTTGAGCAGTTCTTC; CDR3aa: CASTPGTEAVEQFF
d_gene: TRBD1; abundance: .; j_gene: TRBJ2-3; v_gene: TRBV28; CDR3nt: TGTGCCAGTAGGGACAGTTCAAGCACAGATACGCAGTATTTT; CDR3aa: CASRDSSSTDTQYF
d_gene: .; abundance: few; j_gene: TRBJ1-1; v_gene: TRBV27; CDR3nt: TGTGCCAGCACCACCGGCAGTTCTCTGAACACTGAAGCTTTCTTT; CDR3aa: CASTTGSSLNTEAFF
d_gene: .; abundance: once; j_gene: TRBJ2-2; v_gene: TRBV5-4; CDR3nt: TGTGCCAGCAGCTTGGTGGGGACCGGGGAGCTGTTTTTT; CDR3aa: CASSLVGTGELFF
d_gene: TRBD1; abundance: .; j_gene: TRBJ1-1; v_gene: TRBV27; CDR3nt: TGTGCCAGCAGACGACCGGGACAGGAAGCTTTCTTT; CDR3aa: CASRRPGQEAFF
d_gene: .; abundance: .; j_gene: TRBJ2-2; v_gene: TRBV30; CDR3nt: TGTGCCTGGAGGCCCCTAGAACCCGGGGAGCTGTTTTTT; CDR3aa: CAWRPLEPGELFF
d_gene: .; abundance: few; j_gene: TRBJ2-1; v_gene: TRBV19; CDR3nt: TGTGCCAGTAGTGCCAATCATGTCAATGAGCAGTTCTTC; CDR3aa: CASSANHVNEQFF
d_gene: .; abundance: once; j_gene: TRBJ2-3; v_gene: TRBV2; CDR3nt: TGTGCCAGCAGACTCGAGGCAGATACGCAGTATTTT; CDR3aa: CASRLEADTQYF
d_gene: .; abundance: few; j_gene: TRBJ1-2; v_gene: TRBV9; CDR3nt: TGTGCCAGCAGCGCAGTCAGCCCCGGGGTTGGCGGCTACACCTTC; CDR3aa: CASSAVSPGVGGYTF
d_gene: .; abundance: few; j_gene: TRBJ2-1; v_gene: TRBV29-1; CDR3nt: TGCAGCGTTGTTATGGCGCCTTCCTACAATGAGCAGTTCTTC; CDR3aa: CSVVMAPSYNEQFF
d_gene: TRBD1; abundance: .; j_gene: TRBJ2-7; v_gene: TRBV6-5; CDR3nt: TGTGCCAGCAGTCGTGACAGGGCCCTCGTCTACGAGCAGTACTTC; CDR3aa: CASSRDRALVYEQYF
d_gene: .; abundance: few; j_gene: TRBJ1-1; v_gene: TRBV28; CDR3nt: TGTGCCAGCAGTCCCGGACAGACGAACACTGAAGCTTTCTTT; CDR3aa: CASSPGQTNTEAFF
d_gene: .; abundance: few; j_gene: TRBJ1-2; v_gene: TRBV29-1; CDR3nt: TGCAGCGTTTCGGGCGGGAGAAAAGCCTATGGCTACACCTTC; CDR3aa: CSVSGGRKAYGYTF
d_gene: .; abundance: few; j_gene: TRBJ1-1; v_gene: TRBV29-1; CDR3nt: TGCAGCGTTGTCCAGGGGAATAGTCGCACTGAAGCTTTCTTT; CDR3aa: CSVVQGNSRTEAFF
d_gene: .; abundance: .; j_gene: TRBJ2-6; v_gene: TRBV5-1; CDR3nt: TGCGCCAGCAGCGTTCTATCTGGGGCCAACGTCCTGACTTTC; CDR3aa: CASSVLSGANVLTF
d_gene: .; abundance: .; j_gene: TRBJ2-5; v_gene: TRBV6-6; CDR3nt: TGTGCCAGCAGTATTGCGGTGGGAGAGGAGACCCAGTACTTC; CDR3aa: CASSIAVGEETQYF
d_gene: TRBD1; abundance: .; j_gene: TRBJ2-7; v_gene: TRBV30; CDR3nt: TGTGCCTGGAACCGGGACAGGGTACAGGGCGAGCAGTACTTC; CDR3aa: CAWNRDRVQGEQYF
d_gene: .; abundance: .; j_gene: TRBJ2-4; v_gene: TRBV5-1; CDR3nt: TGCGCCAGCAACCCAGGGGTGCCCAAAAACATTCAGTACTTC; CDR3aa: CASNPGVPKNIQYF
d_gene: .; abundance: .; j_gene: TRBJ2-1; v_gene: TRBV29-1; CDR3nt: TGCAGCGTCCGACAGAGCTCCTACAATGAGCAGTTCTTC; CDR3aa: CSVRQSSYNEQFF
d_gene: TRBD1; abundance: few; j_gene: TRBJ1-2; v_gene: TRBV29-1; CDR3nt: TGCAGCGCCTCGGGACAGGTTAACTATGGCTACACCTTC; CDR3aa: CSASGQVNYGYTF
d_gene: .; abundance: few; j_gene: TRBJ2-4; v_gene: TRBV23-1; CDR3nt: TGCGCCTTCAGACAGCCACTAGCCAAAAACATTCAGTACTTC; CDR3aa: CAFRQPLAKNIQYF
d_gene: TRBD2; abundance: .; j_gene: TRBJ2-7; v_gene: TRBV7-9; CDR3nt: TGTGCCAGCAGCCGGGGGGGCGAGCAGTACTTC; CDR3aa: CASSRGGEQYF
d_gene: .; abundance: few; j_gene: TRBJ2-7; v_gene: TRBV7-8; CDR3nt: TGTGCCAGCAGCTTAGTTCCCAGGGGCGCCAGCTCCTACGAGCAGTACTTC; CDR3aa: CASSLVPRGASSYEQYF
d_gene: .; abundance: .; j_gene: TRBJ1-5; v_gene: TRBV30; CDR3nt: TGTGCCTGGAGTCCGGGACTCAATCAGCCCCAGCATTTT; CDR3aa: CAWSPGLNQPQHF
d_gene: .; abundance: few; j_gene: TRBJ2-2; v_gene: TRBV29-1; CDR3nt: TGCAGCGTTGACGAGCGGGACACCGGGGAGCTGTTTTTT; CDR3aa: CSVDERDTGELFF
d_gene: .; abundance: .; j_gene: TRBJ1-5; v_gene: TRBV7-9; CDR3nt: TGTGCCAGCAGCTTAGGAGACGGTAATCGTCAGCCCCAGCATTTT; CDR3aa: CASSLGDGNRQPQHF
d_gene: .; abundance: .; j_gene: TRBJ2-3; v_gene: TRBV29-1; CDR3nt: TGCAGCGTTGAAAAGTTAGGAGACAGGTCCTATTTT; CDR3aa: CSVEKLGDRSYF
d_gene: .; abundance: once; j_gene: TRBJ2-5; v_gene: TRBV15; CDR3nt: TGTGCCACCAGCATAGACTCGGGGTACCAAGAGACCCAGTACTTC; CDR3aa: CATSIDSGYQETQYF